A selection of T cell receptor beta chains follows, all from one sample in a study of response to subunit inactivated influenza vaccine. TCRdb itself ran the RT-PCR reads through MiXCR, one entry per CDR3 protein. The sample records roughly 760,000 distinct CDR3 sequences, less than 25% being singletons. This sample comprised PBMCs from blood, obtained around 5 days after vaccination. These receptors were taken from a man aged 50 to 59 who received an inactivated influenza vaccine. CDR3s include the opening cysteine and the closing phenylalanine or tryptophan. Fields, in order: D gene, J gene, clone size, V gene, CDR3 protein, CDR3 DNA. A D gene is named only where the DNA matches it firmly. Expanded clones get a size class; other rows say once, few or many, or leave the size out.

D: .
J: TRBJ2-6
size: few
V: TRBV12-3/TRBV12-4
CDR3: CASRRGAGANVLTF
DNA: TGTGCCAGCAGAAGAGGGGCTGGGGCCAACGTCCTGACTTTC

D: .
J: TRBJ2-4
size: .
V: TRBV25-1
CDR3: CASRGGSKNIQYF
DNA: TGTGCCAGCAGGGGGGGTTCCAAAAACATTCAGTACTTC

D: .
J: TRBJ2-5
size: .
V: TRBV20-1
CDR3: CSALLGLQETQYF
DNA: TGCAGTGCCCTCCTAGGGCTACAAGAGACCCAGTACTTC

D: .
J: TRBJ2-5
size: few
V: TRBV7-2
CDR3: CASSLWVMETQYF
DNA: TGTGCCAGCAGCTTATGGGTTATGGAGACCCAGTACTTC

D: TRBD2
J: TRBJ2-5
size: few
V: TRBV9
CDR3: CASNANGLAGGETQYF
DNA: TGTGCCAGCAACGCCAATGGGCTAGCGGGGGGAGAGACCCAGTACTTC

D: TRBD2
J: TRBJ2-1
size: .
V: TRBV20-1
CDR3: CSASYSGGHNEQFF
DNA: TGCAGTGCTAGTTACAGCGGGGGGCACAATGAGCAGTTCTTC

D: TRBD2
J: TRBJ2-5
size: few
V: TRBV5-1
CDR3: CASSLGALAGGQETQYF
DNA: TGCGCCAGCAGCTTGGGGGCTTTAGCGGGGGGCCAAGAGACCCAGTACTTC

D: TRBD1
J: TRBJ1-2
size: few
V: TRBV12-3/TRBV12-4
CDR3: CASRTRDRGLTYGYTF
DNA: TGTGCCAGCAGAACCCGGGACAGGGGGCTTACCTATGGCTACACCTTC

D: .
J: TRBJ1-5
size: few
V: TRBV6-2/TRBV6-3
CDR3: CASTDMEAQPQHF
DNA: TGTGCCAGCACGGACATGGAGGCTCAGCCCCAGCATTTT

D: TRBD2
J: TRBJ2-2
size: many
V: TRBV20-1
CDR3: CSASLAGGWNTGELFF
DNA: TGCAGTGCTAGTTTGGCGGGAGGGTGGAACACCGGGGAGCTGTTTTTT

D: .
J: TRBJ2-1
size: few
V: TRBV9
CDR3: CASSGHVDEQFF
DNA: TGTGCCAGCAGCGGACACGTAGATGAGCAGTTCTTC

D: TRBD2
J: TRBJ2-2
size: few
V: TRBV28
CDR3: CATKGLATNTGELFF
DNA: TGTGCGACTAAGGGACTAGCGACGAACACCGGGGAGCTGTTTTTT

D: TRBD2
J: TRBJ2-3
size: .
V: TRBV29-1
CDR3: CSVRGTSGADTQYF
DNA: TGCAGCGTCAGGGGGACTAGCGGGGCAGATACGCAGTATTTT

D: .
J: TRBJ2-3
size: .
V: TRBV20-1
CDR3: CSAPDNPSTDTQYF
DNA: TGCAGTGCCCCGGACAACCCTAGCACAGATACGCAGTATTTT

D: TRBD1
J: TRBJ2-6
size: few
V: TRBV29-1
CDR3: CSVVWDRGPGANVLTF
DNA: TGCAGCGTTGTGTGGGACAGGGGGCCTGGGGCCAACGTCCTGACTTTC

D: TRBD1
J: TRBJ1-2
size: many
V: TRBV7-2
CDR3: CASSLTVTGGRYGYTF
DNA: TGTGCCAGCAGCTTAACCGTTACAGGGGGAAGATATGGCTACACCTTC

D: .
J: TRBJ1-5
size: many
V: TRBV7-2
CDR3: CASSEYSNQPQHF
DNA: TGTGCCAGCAGTGAATATAGCAATCAGCCCCAGCATTTT

D: .
J: TRBJ1-4
size: .
V: TRBV4-2
CDR3: CASSRDGTNEKLFF
DNA: TGTGCCAGCAGCCGGGACGGCACTAATGAAAAACTGTTTTTT

D: .
J: TRBJ2-2
size: few
V: TRBV28
CDR3: CASSRTGLTGELFF
DNA: TGTGCCAGCAGCCGCACAGGTCTCACCGGGGAGCTGTTTTTT

D: TRBD1
J: TRBJ1-2
size: .
V: TRBV7-2
CDR3: CASSLALGQYNYGYTF
DNA: TGTGCCAGCAGCTTAGCGCTGGGACAGTATAACTATGGCTACACCTTC

D: .
J: TRBJ2-7
size: .
V: TRBV5-6
CDR3: CASSPDLTYEQYF
DNA: TGTGCCAGCAGCCCCGACCTCACCTACGAGCAGTACTTC

D: .
J: TRBJ1-4
size: .
V: TRBV7-2
CDR3: CASSLVPVSNEKLFF
DNA: TGTGCCAGCAGCTTAGTCCCAGTATCTAATGAAAAACTGTTTTTT

D: .
J: TRBJ2-2
size: .
V: TRBV5-1
CDR3: CASSWRQPFGGELFF
DNA: TGCGCCAGCAGCTGGAGACAGCCGTTTGGAGGGGAGCTGTTTTTT

D: .
J: TRBJ1-4
size: .
V: TRBV15
CDR3: CATRGAQGLFF
DNA: TGTGCCACCAGAGGGGCCCAAGGACTGTTTTTT

D: .
J: TRBJ1-1
size: .
V: TRBV5-1
CDR3: CASSPGLSEAFF
DNA: TGCGCCAGCAGCCCAGGGTTATCTGAAGCTTTCTTT

D: .
J: TRBJ2-5
size: many
V: TRBV25-1
CDR3: CASSEISSSETQYF
DNA: TGTGCCAGCAGTGAAATCAGTAGCTCGGAGACCCAGTACTTC

D: .
J: TRBJ2-4
size: .
V: TRBV30
CDR3: CAWSVSVVQYF
DNA: TGTGCCTGGAGTGTATCCGTGGTTCAGTACTTC

D: TRBD1
J: TRBJ2-1
size: few
V: TRBV5-1
CDR3: CASSLDRDSYNEQFF
DNA: TGCGCCAGCAGCCTAGACAGGGACTCCTACAATGAGCAGTTCTTC

D: TRBD1
J: TRBJ1-1
size: .
V: TRBV12-3/TRBV12-4
CDR3: CASRPAGTVNTEAFF
DNA: TGTGCCAGCAGGCCCGCCGGGACAGTAAACACTGAAGCTTTCTTT

D: .
J: TRBJ1-4
size: few
V: TRBV25-1
CDR3: CASSEYSGPKGEKLFF
DNA: TGTGCCAGCAGTGAATATTCAGGGCCGAAAGGGGAAAAACTGTTTTTT

D: .
J: TRBJ2-2
size: .
V: TRBV3-1
CDR3: CASSQGPGTGELFF
DNA: TGTGCCAGCAGCCAGGGGCCGGGCACCGGGGAGCTGTTTTTT

D: TRBD1
J: TRBJ1-6
size: .
V: TRBV25-1
CDR3: CASSNPGQGNSPLHF
DNA: TGTGCCAGCAGTAATCCGGGACAGGGGAATTCACCCCTCCACTTT

D: .
J: TRBJ2-4
size: few
V: TRBV6-2/TRBV6-3
CDR3: CASSYSNGAKNIQYF
DNA: TGTGCCAGCAGTTACTCGAACGGGGCCAAAAACATTCAGTACTTC

D: TRBD2
J: TRBJ2-2
size: .
V: TRBV18
CDR3: CASSSTSPRVTGELFF
DNA: TGTGCCAGCTCATCGACTAGCCCGAGGGTGACCGGGGAGCTGTTTTTT

D: .
J: TRBJ2-1
size: once
V: TRBV2
CDR3: CASSKPLYNEQFF
DNA: TGTGCCAGCAGTAAACCTTTGTACAATGAGCAGTTCTTC

D: .
J: TRBJ2-2
size: .
V: TRBV6-2/TRBV6-3
CDR3: CASSYPRDKNTGELFF
DNA: TGTGCCAGCAGTTACCCCCGGGACAAGAACACCGGGGAGCTGTTTTTT

D: TRBD1
J: TRBJ2-7
size: few
V: TRBV29-1
CDR3: CSVEDGPGQGPHEQYF
DNA: TGCAGCGTTGAAGATGGCCCGGGACAGGGTCCCCACGAGCAGTACTTC

D: .
J: TRBJ1-1
size: .
V: TRBV6-5
CDR3: CASSYSSVGNTEAFF
DNA: TGTGCCAGCAGTTACTCGTCAGTCGGGAACACTGAAGCTTTCTTT

D: .
J: TRBJ2-2
size: .
V: TRBV7-9
CDR3: CASRSRDSARSGELFF
DNA: TGTGCCAGCAGATCCCGGGACTCAGCTAGGAGCGGGGAGCTGTTTTTT